Here is one T cell receptor beta chain with its context. Its antigen is unidentified. The data stem from a study of OX40 agonist ivuxolimab in advanced cancers. Study-level results: Partial responders at 0.1-3.0 mg/kg showed near-lowest clonal expansion.

The assay was immunoSEQ multiplex PCR, and TCRdb's table has in-frame clones only and misses some. Of more than 45,000 clones listed, under 95% were seen once; the top ten hold around 10%. The CDR3 sequence is 17 residues long. The V and J ends lost 4 bases and 0 bases, in that order; junction bases with no gene match: 10. CDR1 and CDR2 (germline): SGHDT, YYEEEE. This clonotype was obtained from an adult with an advanced solid tumor such as melanoma, head and neck, liver or kidney cancer. The rearrangement joins TRBV5-6 to TRBJ1-1, with TRBD1 identical over 9 bases. The sequencing here drew on CD4+ or CD8+ T cells sorted from blood, taken in a trial of the OX40 agonist ivuxolimab. The CDR3 here is CASSQQGARALNTEAFF. The CDR3 coding sequence is TGTGCCAGCAGCCAACAGGGGGCGCGGGCCTTGAACACTGAAGCTTTCTTT.